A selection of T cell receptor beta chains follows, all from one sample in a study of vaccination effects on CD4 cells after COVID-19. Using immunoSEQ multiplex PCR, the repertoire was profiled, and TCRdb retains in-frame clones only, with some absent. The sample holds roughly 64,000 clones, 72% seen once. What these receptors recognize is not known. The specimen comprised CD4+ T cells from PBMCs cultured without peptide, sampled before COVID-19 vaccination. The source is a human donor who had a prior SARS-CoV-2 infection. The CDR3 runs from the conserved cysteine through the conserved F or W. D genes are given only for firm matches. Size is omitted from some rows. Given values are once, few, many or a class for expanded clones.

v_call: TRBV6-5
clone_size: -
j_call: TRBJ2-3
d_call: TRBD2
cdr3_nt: TGTGCCAGCAGCAGATTTAGCGGGAGTAGAGATACGCAGTATTTT
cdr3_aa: CASSRFSGSRDTQYF

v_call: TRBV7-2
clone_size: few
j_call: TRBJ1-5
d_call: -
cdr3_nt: TGTGCCAGCAGCTTTATAGATGGACAGCCCCAGCATTTT
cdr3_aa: CASSFIDGQPQHF

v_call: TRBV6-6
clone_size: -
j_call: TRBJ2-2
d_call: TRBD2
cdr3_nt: TGTGCCAGCAGTCCCCCGGGACTAGCGGGGGAGGAGCTGTTTTTT
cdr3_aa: CASSPPGLAGEELFF

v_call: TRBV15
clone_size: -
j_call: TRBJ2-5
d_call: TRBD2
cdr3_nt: TGTGCCACCAGCAGAGCTTGGGGAGGGCCCCAAGAGACCCAGTACTTC
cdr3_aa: CATSRAWGGPQETQYF

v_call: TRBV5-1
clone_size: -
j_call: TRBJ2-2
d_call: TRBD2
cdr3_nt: TGCGCCAGCAGCTTAATGACTAGCGGGATCACCGGGGAGCTGTTTTTT
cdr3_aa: CASSLMTSGITGELFF

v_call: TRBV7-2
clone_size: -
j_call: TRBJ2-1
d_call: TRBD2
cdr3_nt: TGTGCCAGCATTTTTCGTACTAGCGGGAGTCGGGGGAATGAGCAGTTCTTC
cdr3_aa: CASIFRTSGSRGNEQFF

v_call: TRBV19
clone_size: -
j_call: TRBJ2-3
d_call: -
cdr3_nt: TGTGCCAGTAGTGTGGAATATACGCAGTATTTT
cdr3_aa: CASSVEYTQYF

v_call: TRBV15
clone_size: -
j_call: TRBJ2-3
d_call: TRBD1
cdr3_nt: TGTGCCACCAGCAGAGACGACAGGGGGCGCGCAGATACGCAGTATTTT
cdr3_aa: CATSRDDRGRADTQYF

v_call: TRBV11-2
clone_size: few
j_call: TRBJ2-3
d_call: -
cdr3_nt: TGTGCCAGCAGACGCGGCCCCACCACGCAGTATTTT
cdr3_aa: CASRRGPTTQYF

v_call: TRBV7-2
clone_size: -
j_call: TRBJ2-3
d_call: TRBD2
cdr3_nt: TGTGCCAGCAGCCGCGGGGGGGCATACACAGATACGCAGTATTTT
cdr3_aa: CASSRGGAYTDTQYF

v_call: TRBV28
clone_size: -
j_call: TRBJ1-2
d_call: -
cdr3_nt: TGTGCCAGCAGAAGAATTCCGGGGGCTTCTAACTATGGCTACACCTTC
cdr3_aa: CASRRIPGASNYGYTF

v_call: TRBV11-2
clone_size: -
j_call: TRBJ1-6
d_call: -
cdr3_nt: TGTGCCAGCAGCTTACGTCGTAAGGTCCCCCATAATTCACCCCTCCACTTT
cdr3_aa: CASSLRRKVPHNSPLHF

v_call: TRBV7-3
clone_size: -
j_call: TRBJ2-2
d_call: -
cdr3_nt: TGTGCCAGCAGCTCTAGTTTCACCGGGGAGCTGTTTTTT
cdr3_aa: CASSSSFTGELFF

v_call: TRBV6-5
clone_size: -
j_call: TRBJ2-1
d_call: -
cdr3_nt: TGTGCCAGCAGTAGCCGGGGACCAGGATACAATGAGCAGTTCTTC
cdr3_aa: CASSSRGPGYNEQFF

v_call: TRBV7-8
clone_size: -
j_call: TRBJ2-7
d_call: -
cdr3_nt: TGTGCCAGCAGCTTAGGGGGGACATTTTTATACGAGCAGTACTTC
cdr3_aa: CASSLGGTFLYEQYF

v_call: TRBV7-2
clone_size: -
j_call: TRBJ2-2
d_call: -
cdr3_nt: TGTGCCAGCAGCTTAAGGCTCAGGGCGAACACCGGGGAGCTGTTTTTT
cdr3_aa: CASSLRLRANTGELFF

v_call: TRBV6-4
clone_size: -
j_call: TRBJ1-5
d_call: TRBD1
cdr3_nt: TGTGCCAGCAGTGAGACAGGGGAGGATCAGCCCCAGCATTTT
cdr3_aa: CASSETGEDQPQHF

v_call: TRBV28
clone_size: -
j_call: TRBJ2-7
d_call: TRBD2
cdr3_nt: TGTGCCAGCAGAGAAGCGGGGCGGTCCTACGAGCAGTACTTC
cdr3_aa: CASREAGRSYEQYF

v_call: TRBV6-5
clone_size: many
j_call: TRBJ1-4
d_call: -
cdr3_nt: TGTGCCAGCAGTTTTCAACAGGGTAATGAAAAACTGTTTTTT
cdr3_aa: CASSFQQGNEKLFF

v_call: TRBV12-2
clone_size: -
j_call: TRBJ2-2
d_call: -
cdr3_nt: TGTGCAAGTCGCTTGTTAGCGGGGGGGCCGAGCACCGGGGAGCTGTTTTTT
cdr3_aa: CASRLLAGGPSTGELFF

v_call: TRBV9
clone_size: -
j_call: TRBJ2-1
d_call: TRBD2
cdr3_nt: TGTGCCAGCAGCTTCACTAGCGGGAGGGTCAATGAGCAGTTCTTC
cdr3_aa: CASSFTSGRVNEQFF

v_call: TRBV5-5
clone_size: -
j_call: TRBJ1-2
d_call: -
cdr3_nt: TGTGCCAGCAGCTTAAATTCATTTCGGGTCAACTATGGCTACACCTTC
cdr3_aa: CASSLNSFRVNYGYTF

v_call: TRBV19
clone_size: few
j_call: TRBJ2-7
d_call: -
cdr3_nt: TGTGCCAGTAGTTTACAGGGTGAACAGAACTACGAGCAGTACTTC
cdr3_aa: CASSLQGEQNYEQYF

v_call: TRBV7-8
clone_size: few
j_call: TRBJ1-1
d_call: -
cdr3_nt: TGTGCCAGCAGCTTAGCGGGCCAGCCGATGAACACTGAAGCTTTCTTT
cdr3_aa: CASSLAGQPMNTEAFF

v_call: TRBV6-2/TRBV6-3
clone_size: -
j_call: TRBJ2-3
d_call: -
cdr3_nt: TGTGCCAGCAGTTACTCGAGGTGGCAGGGAATTTTCACAGATACGCAGTATTTT
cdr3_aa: CASSYSRWQGIFTDTQYF

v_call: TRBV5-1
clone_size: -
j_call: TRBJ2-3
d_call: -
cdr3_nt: TGCGCCAGCAGCAGATGGGGCGTAGAGAGCACAGATACGCAGTATTTT
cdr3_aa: CASSRWGVESTDTQYF

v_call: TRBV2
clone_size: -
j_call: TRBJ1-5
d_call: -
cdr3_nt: TGTGCCAGCACCGACATATCTCAGCCCCAGCATTTT
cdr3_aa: CASTDISQPQHF

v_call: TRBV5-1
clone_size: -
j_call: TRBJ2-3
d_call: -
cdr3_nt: TGCGCCAGCAGCTTGGATCTGGTTCGCGCAGATACGCAGTATTTT
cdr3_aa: CASSLDLVRADTQYF

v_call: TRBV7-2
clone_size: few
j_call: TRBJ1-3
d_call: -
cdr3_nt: TGTGCCAGCAGCTTCCTGTCTGGAAACACCATATATTTT
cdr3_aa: CASSFLSGNTIYF

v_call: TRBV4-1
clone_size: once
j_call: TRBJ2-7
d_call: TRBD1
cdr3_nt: TGCGCCAGCAGCCAACCACAGGGGTCCCCGTACCCGGAGCAGTACTTC
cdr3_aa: CASSQPQGSPYPEQYF

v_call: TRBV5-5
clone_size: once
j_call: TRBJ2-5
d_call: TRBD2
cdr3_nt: TGTGCCAGCAGCCGGACTAGAGTAGAGACCCAGTACTTC
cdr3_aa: CASSRTRVETQYF

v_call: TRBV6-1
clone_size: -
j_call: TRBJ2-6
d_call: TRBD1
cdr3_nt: TGTGCCAGCAGTGACCAACTGGGACAGGGTCTGACCGGGGCCAACGTCCTGACTTTC
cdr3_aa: CASSDQLGQGLTGANVLTF

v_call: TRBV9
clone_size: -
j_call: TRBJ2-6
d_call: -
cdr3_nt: TGTGCCAGCAGCGGCGGGACACCCAGCTCTGGGGCCAACGTCCTGACTTTC
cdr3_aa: CASSGGTPSSGANVLTF

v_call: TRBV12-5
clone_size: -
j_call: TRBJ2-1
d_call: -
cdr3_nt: TGTGCCTCGATGGGTAGCTCCTACAATGAGCAGTTCTTC
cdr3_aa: CASMGSSYNEQFF

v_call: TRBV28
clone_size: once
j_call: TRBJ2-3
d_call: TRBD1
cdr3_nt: TGTGCCAGCAGTCCGGGACAGGGGGTGGATACGCAGTATTTT
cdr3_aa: CASSPGQGVDTQYF

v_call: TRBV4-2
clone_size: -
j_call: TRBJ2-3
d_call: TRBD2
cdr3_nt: TGTGCCAGCAGCCATGCGGGAGGTGGGGGCACAGATACGCAGTATTTT
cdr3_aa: CASSHAGGGGTDTQYF

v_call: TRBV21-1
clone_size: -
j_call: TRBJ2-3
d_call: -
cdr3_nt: TGTGCCAGCAGCACCAAAACGAAACTAGCGGGGTTTTATCTTGGCACAGATACGCAGTATTTT
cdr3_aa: CASSTKTKLAGFYLGTDTQYF

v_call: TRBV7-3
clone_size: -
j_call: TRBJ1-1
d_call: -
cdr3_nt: TGTGCCAGCAGCTTAAGGCTGAACACTGAAGCTTTCTTT
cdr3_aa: CASSLRLNTEAFF

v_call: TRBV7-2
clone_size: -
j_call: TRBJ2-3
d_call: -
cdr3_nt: TGTGCCAGCAGCTCCACTTCGGTCCTCCCAGATACGCAGTATTTT
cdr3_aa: CASSSTSVLPDTQYF

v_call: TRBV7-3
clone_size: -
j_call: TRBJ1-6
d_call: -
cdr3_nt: TGTGCCAGCAGCTCCCCCCCCGGGAAGGGTAATTCACCCCTCCACTTT
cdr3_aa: CASSSPPGKGNSPLHF

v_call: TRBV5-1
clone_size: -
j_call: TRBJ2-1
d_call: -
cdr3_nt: TGCGCCAGCAGCTTATCAGGGGGGGGCAATGAGCAGTTCTTC
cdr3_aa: CASSLSGGGNEQFF

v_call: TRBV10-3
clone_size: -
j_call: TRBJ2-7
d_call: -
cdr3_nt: TGTGCCATCAGTGACAGGGAAAAGTACGAGCAGTACTTC
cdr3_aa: CAISDREKYEQYF

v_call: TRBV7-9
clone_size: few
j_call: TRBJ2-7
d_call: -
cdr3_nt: TGTGCCAGCATCATAGACGGGGGAGGCGAGCAGTACTTC
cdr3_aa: CASIIDGGGEQYF

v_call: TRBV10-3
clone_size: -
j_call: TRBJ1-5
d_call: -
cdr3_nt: TGTGCCATCAGTGAGCAGCAAAATAGCAATCAGCCCCAGCATTTT
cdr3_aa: CAISEQQNSNQPQHF

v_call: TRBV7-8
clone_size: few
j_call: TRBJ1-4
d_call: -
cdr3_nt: TGTGCCAGCAGCCTCATGGGGGGGGATAATGAAAAACTGTTTTTT
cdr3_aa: CASSLMGGDNEKLFF